The rows below give T cell receptor beta chains drawn from one sample of a study of blood T cell repertoires in COVID-19. Clones were sequenced by immunoSEQ multiplex PCR, and TCRdb holds only the in-frame ones, with some missing. The table has fewer than 300,000 clones, under 95% seen once. The sequencing sample was made of PBMCs or T cells enriched from blood (not recorded which). The receptors were sampled from a woman in her thirties or forties with acute COVID-19. Each CDR3 is given with its conserved first and last residue. The order of the fields is J gene, V gene, D gene, clone size, CDR3 DNA, CDR3 protein. The D gene is left open where the match is weak. Rows may omit the clone size; those that give it use once, few, many or a size class.

TRBJ1-2,TRBV9,NA,NA,TGTGCCAGCAGCGACGGGGGGGCGCGCTATGGCTACACCTTC,CASSDGGARYGYTF
TRBJ1-6,TRBV3-1/TRBV3-2,NA,NA,TGTGCCAGCAGCACGGGTATTTCCTATAATTCACCCCTCCACTTT,CASSTGISYNSPLHF
TRBJ2-1,TRBV7-9,TRBD2,once,TGTGCCAGCAGCTTCAGTCTAGCGGGAGGAGGGCAGTTCTTC,CASSFSLAGGGQFF
TRBJ1-1,TRBV11-2,TRBD1,NA,TGTGCCAGCAGCAGCAGACAGGGGCTGAACACTGAAGCTTTCTTT,CASSSRQGLNTEAFF
TRBJ2-3,TRBV4-3,NA,NA,TGCGCCAGCAGCCAACGAGGGAGAAGCACAGATACGCAGTATTTT,CASSQRGRSTDTQYF
TRBJ2-3,TRBV5-1,NA,NA,TGCGCCAGCAGCGCCGACTGGCCAGATACGCAGTATTTT,CASSADWPDTQYF
TRBJ1-6,TRBV18,NA,NA,TGTGCCAGCTCACCCCCCGGCGGTGGTCGGTACTTGGGAGGCAATTCACCCCTCCACTTT,CASSPPGGGRYLGGNSPLHF
TRBJ1-2,TRBV9,TRBD1,once,TGTGCCAGCAGCTTAGGACAGGGGGAGACCTATGGCTACACCTTC,CASSLGQGETYGYTF
TRBJ1-4,TRBV5-1,NA,NA,TGCGCCAGCGGTTGGGGGGATCGTAATGAAAAACTGTTTTTT,CASGWGDRNEKLFF
TRBJ2-7,TRBV28,TRBD1,NA,TGTGCCAGCAGTCTCCAAGGGACAGTTCTCTCCTACGAGCAGTACTTC,CASSLQGTVLSYEQYF
TRBJ1-1,TRBV7-2,NA,NA,TGTGCCAGCAGCTTAGCGCGGGGGAGGAACACTGAAGCTTTCTTT,CASSLARGRNTEAFF
TRBJ2-7,TRBV7-8,NA,NA,TGTGCCAGCAGGTACAGGGACGAGCAGTACTTC,CASRYRDEQYF
TRBJ2-1,TRBV24-1,TRBD2,NA,TGTGCCACCGGACAGGGACTAGCGGACCAGTTCTTC,CATGQGLADQFF
TRBJ1-1,TRBV7-2,NA,NA,TGTGCCAGCAGCCTGGGGGTCAGGGGGAACACTGAAGCTTTCTTT,CASSLGVRGNTEAFF
TRBJ2-1,TRBV30,NA,NA,TGTGCCTGGAACAACTGGCGGGGTTCCTACAATGAGCAGTTCTTC,CAWNNWRGSYNEQFF
TRBJ1-2,TRBV14,NA,NA,TGTGCCAGCAGCCAACTAGCTAACTATGGCTACACCTTC,CASSQLANYGYTF
TRBJ1-4,TRBV30,NA,NA,TGTGCCTGGAGTAGGGACTCGGGATCTAATGAAAAACTGTTTTTT,CAWSRDSGSNEKLFF
TRBJ1-1,TRBV3-1/TRBV3-2,NA,NA,TGTGCCAGCAGCCAAGAGATATGGAGGGGCGGACTTAACACTGAAGCTTTCTTT,CASSQEIWRGGLNTEAFF
TRBJ2-3,TRBV7-8,NA,NA,TGTGCCAGCAGCGGACACACAGATACGCAGTATTTT,CASSGHTDTQYF
TRBJ2-7,TRBV9,TRBD2,NA,TGTGCCAGCAGCGTAGGACTAGCGGGCTACGAGCAGTACTTC,CASSVGLAGYEQYF
TRBJ1-4,TRBV24-1,TRBD1,NA,TGTGCCACCAGTGATTCACAGGGGGCCACTAATGAAAAACTGTTTTTT,CATSDSQGATNEKLFF
TRBJ2-1,TRBV7-7,NA,NA,TGTGCTAGCAGCTTAGAAGAGAGGGAACAGAATGAGCAGTTCTTC,CASSLEEREQNEQFF
TRBJ1-4,TRBV14,TRBD1,NA,TGTGCCAGCAGCGCTCTACAGGGGACTCGTGAAAAACTGTTTTTT,CASSALQGTREKLFF
TRBJ1-1,TRBV7-9,TRBD1,NA,TGTGCCAGCAGCACCGGGACAGGGATGAACACTGAAGCTTTCTTT,CASSTGTGMNTEAFF
TRBJ2-7,TRBV7-3,TRBD2,NA,TGTGCCAGCAGCCCCCGGGAGGGCCCCCTCGGTGAGCAGTACTTC,CASSPREGPLGEQYF
TRBJ2-6,TRBV6-5,NA,NA,TGTGCCAGCTCTCTGGGACAATTATTGTCTTTC,CASSLGQLLSF
TRBJ2-7,TRBV3-1/TRBV3-2,NA,NA,TGTGCCAGCAGCCAAGTCGGGGGGCGGGAGCAGTACTTC,CASSQVGGREQYF
TRBJ2-7,TRBV12-3/TRBV12-4,NA,NA,TGTGCCAGCAGTTCAATAAGCAACTACGAGCAGTACTTC,CASSSISNYEQYF
TRBJ2-4,TRBV5-1,NA,NA,TGCGCCAGCAGCCCCCTGGCGGGGACGGGGCCCAAAAACATTCAGTACTTC,CASSPLAGTGPKNIQYF
TRBJ2-1,TRBV5-4,TRBD1,NA,TGTGCCAGCAGCCCCCCAAACCCGGGACAGGGATCAAGTGAGCAGTTCTTC,CASSPPNPGQGSSEQFF
TRBJ1-1,TRBV19,NA,NA,TGTGCCAGTAGTATTCGGGGGGACCAAGCTTTCTTT,CASSIRGDQAFF
TRBJ1-4,TRBV7-8,NA,NA,TGTGCCAGCAGCGCCCCGGACATCGAAAAACTGTTTTTT,CASSAPDIEKLFF
TRBJ1-6,TRBV7-9,TRBD1,NA,TGTGCCAGCGGAATCAAACAGGGGGGAAATTCACCCCTCCACTTT,CASGIKQGGNSPLHF
TRBJ2-7,TRBV10-3,NA,NA,TGTGCCATCAGTTACAGCTCCTACGAGCAGTACTTC,CAISYSSYEQYF
TRBJ1-3,TRBV7-2,NA,NA,TGTGCCAGCAGCCCCCATCAGGGAAACACCATATATTTT,CASSPHQGNTIYF
TRBJ1-4,TRBV18,TRBD1,NA,TGTGCCAGCTCACCTGACAGGGGGAATGAAAAACTGTTTTTT,CASSPDRGNEKLFF
TRBJ2-2,TRBV6-2/TRBV6-3,NA,NA,TGTGCCAGCAGTTCCCTGAGGACCGGGGAGCTGTTTTTT,CASSSLRTGELFF
TRBJ1-1,TRBV18,TRBD1,NA,TGTGCCAGCTCACGAGGGACAGGAGGGAACACTGAAGCTTTCTTT,CASSRGTGGNTEAFF
TRBJ2-2,TRBV11-2,NA,NA,TGTGCCAGCAGCCTTTTTTTCGTCGTAGGAGGGGTCGGCGGGGAGCTGTTTTTT,CASSLFFVVGGVGGELFF
TRBJ1-2,TRBV15,NA,NA,TGTGCCACCAGCAGAGATAGACAGAACTATGGCTACACCTTC,CATSRDRQNYGYTF
TRBJ1-1,TRBV7-3,NA,NA,TGTGCCAGCAGCTTAACTTTAAACACTGAAGCTTTCTTT,CASSLTLNTEAFF
TRBJ2-7,TRBV5-1,TRBD1,NA,TGCGCCAGCAGCGTAGATCCGGGACAGCCGTACGAGCAGTACTTC,CASSVDPGQPYEQYF
TRBJ1-4,TRBV19,NA,once,TGTGCCAGTAGTGCCCGGGGAGGGGTTGAAAAACTGTTTTTT,CASSARGGVEKLFF
TRBJ2-1,TRBV11-2,NA,once,TGTGCCAGCAGCTCAGGTAGCGTAAGCTCCTACAATGAGCAGTTCTTC,CASSSGSVSSYNEQFF
TRBJ2-7,TRBV28,NA,NA,TGTGCCAGCAGTGTCCCCAGGATGGGGCTGGGGGAGCAGTACTTC,CASSVPRMGLGEQYF
TRBJ1-6,TRBV2,NA,NA,TGTGCCAGCAGTGAAAGTGAGGGCCTCTCTTCACCCCTCCACTTT,CASSESEGLSSPLHF
TRBJ1-1,TRBV3-1/TRBV3-2,NA,NA,TGTGCCAGCAGCCAAAGGGACACAGGCACTGAAGCTTTCTTT,CASSQRDTGTEAFF
TRBJ1-2,TRBV28,TRBD1,NA,TGTGCCAGCAGGAGATCAGGGGGCGTCCGTGGCTACACCTTC,CASRRSGGVRGYTF
TRBJ2-7,TRBV13,NA,NA,TGTGCCAGCAGCTTAGGCGCCGGGGGTCGGGACGAGCAGTACTTC,CASSLGAGGRDEQYF
TRBJ2-5,TRBV24-1,TRBD2,NA,TGTGCCACCAGTGATTTGCTAGCGGGGCAAGAGACCCAGTACTTC,CATSDLLAGQETQYF
TRBJ2-1,TRBV10-1,TRBD2,NA,TGCGCCAGCAATCCCGGGACTAGGGACTCCTACAATGAGCAGTTCTTC,CASNPGTRDSYNEQFF